Here is one T cell receptor (beta chain) with its context. This CDR3 has 13 amino acids. CDR1 and CDR2 from the germline V gene are LNHDA and SQIVND (reference sequence). The germline V and J ends were trimmed by 8 bases and 8 bases, with 18 bases remaining between them. This entry belongs to a study of blood T cell repertoires in COVID-19. TCRdb keeps only in-frame clones here, not all; method: immunoSEQ multiplex PCR. The sample contains hundreds of thousands of clones, 87% of which appear only once. Specimen: PBMCs or T cells enriched from blood (not recorded which). This sequence joins TRBV19 and TRBJ1-2; D call uncertain. The TCR comes from a woman aged 18-30 years with acute COVID-19. The CDR3 DNA reads as TGTGCCAGTTCAATCGACGGACTGTACGGCTACACCTTC. Translated, it gives CASSIDGLYGYTF.